Below, 29 T cell receptor beta chains from the same sample are listed, as sequenced in a study of CD8+CD57+ T cells in acquired aplastic anemia. The use of genomic DNA as template underpinned the TCR beta VDJ and CDR3 profiling. MiXCR, run by TCRdb on the reads, gives a single entry per CDR3 protein. The data contain 120,000 or so distinct CDR3 sequences, nearly 40% of them singletons. Patients chosen for sequencing had CD8+CD57+ cells that had expanded, as shown by flow cytometry. The specimen was sorted CD4+, CD8+, or CD8+CD57+ T cells (not recorded which) from PBMCs. The receptors were sampled from a human donor with aplastic anemia.

The chain carries TRBV5-1 and TRBJ2-1, with D possibly being TRBD1 (6 bases). Germline V gives CDR1 SGHRS, CDR2 YFSETQ. Between the trimmed V and J ends, which lost 1 base and 3 bases, there was a span of 11 bases. The CDR3 is made up of 15 amino acids. As DNA, the CDR3 is TGCGCCAGCAGCTTGACTCAGGACAGCTACAATGAGCAGTTCTTC. This gives the protein CASSLTQDSYNEQFF. The whole variable domain, filled in from reference TRBV5-1 and TRBJ2-1, reads KAGVTQTPRYLIKTRGQQVTLSCSPISGHRSVSWYQQTPGQGLQFLFEYFSETQRNKGNFPGRFSGRQFSNSRSEMNVSTLELGDSALYLCASSLTQDSYNEQFFGPGTRLTVL.

This clonotype was seen a few times. It may be a read error: a sequence one base away is much more abundant. V gene TRBV4-2 combines with J gene TRBJ1-2; D is ambiguous. The germline V gene has CDR1 LGHNA and CDR2 YNFKEQ. The CDR3 covers 13 residues. CDR3 in amino acids: CASSQDGYYGHTF. As DNA, the CDR3 is TGTGCCAGCAGCCAAGATGGATACTATGGCCACACCTTC.

The V and J genes are TRBV2 and TRBJ2-7; perhaps TRBD1 as D (5 bases). There are 12 residues in the CDR3. The ends were cut back, 8 bases at V and 2 bases at J, with 10 bases in the middle. Per germline, CDR1 SNHLY and CDR2 FYNNEI. The CDR3 coding sequence is TGTGCCAGCGGTCCAGGGCCCTACGAGCAGTACTTC. Translation gives CASGPGPYEQYF.

There are many counts of this clonotype. The chain is built from TRBV9 and TRBJ2-7; 7 nucleotides align to TRBD1. The CDR3 contains 15 residues. The trim removed 2 bases at V and 1 base at J, leaving 6 bases unmatched. Germline V lookup: CDR1 SGDLS, CDR2 YYNGEE. The CDR3 reads CASSVAPGGSYEQYF. The CDR3 nucleotides read TGTGCCAGCAGCGTCGCGCCAGGGGGTTCCTACGAGCAGTACTTC.

This clonotype was observed once. A read error may explain this, as a much larger clone is one base away. The chain recombines TRBV5-6 with TRBJ1-4; 8 bases line up with TRBD1. Germline V lookup: CDR1 SGHDT, CDR2 YYEEEE. This CDR3 spans 15 amino acids. CDR3 sequence: CASSSTGAANEKLSF. Here the CDR3 DNA reads TGTGCCAGCAGTTCGACAGGGGCGGCTAATGAAAAACTGTCTTTT.

The rearrangement uses TRBV2 and TRBJ1-1, with D unclear. Between the trimmed V and J ends, which lost 7 bases and 1 base, there was a span of 16 bases. This CDR3 region has 15 residues. Germline V lookup: CDR1 SNHLY, CDR2 FYNNEI. The CDR3 coding sequence is TGTGCCAGCACCCCCCCGGGAACCCCGAACACTGAAGCTTTCTTT. Its protein is CASTPPGTPNTEAFF. The full variable domain, its missing parts supplied by reference TRBV2 and TRBJ1-1, is EPEVTQTPSHQVTQMGQEVILRCVPISNHLYFYWYRQILGQKVEFLVSFYNNEISEKSEIFDDQFSVERPDGSNFTLKIRSTKLEDSAMYFCASTPPGTPNTEAFFGQGTRLTVV.

The sample holds many counts of this clonotype. This sequence joins TRBV20-1 and TRBJ2-7; weak D call: TRBD2 (5 bases). Germline V gene data show CDR1 as DFQATT and CDR2 as SNEGSKA (reference sequence). Trimming removed 5 bases from V and 4 bases from J, with 21 bases in between. The CDR3 has 15 amino acids. This chain's CDR3 is CSARSEERGLYEQYF. CDR3 DNA sequence: TGCAGTGCTCGATCCGAGGAGAGAGGACTTTACGAGCAGTACTTC.

This clonotype was observed once. The gene calls are TRBV20-1 and TRBJ2-7, with 10 bases fitting TRBD2. Germline V gives CDR1 DFQATT, CDR2 SNEGSKA (reference sequence). The CDR3 extends over 13 amino acids. Trimming at V came to 5 bases and at J to 0 bases, leaving 1 base not matched to a gene. CDR3 coding DNA: TGCAGTGCTCCTAGCGGGAGCTCCTACGAGCAGTACTTC. It yields the protein CSAPSGSSYEQYF.

Note on this clonotype: This may stem from a read error, because a much larger clone lies one nucleotide away. This chain links TRBV19 with TRBJ2-1; 11 bases align to TRBD1. Germline V gives CDR1 LNHDA, CDR2 SQIVND (reference sequence). This CDR3 has 16 residues. The CDR3 is CAGSRTGGFPGNEQFF. CDR3 nucleotide sequence: TGTGCCGGTAGTCGGACAGGGGGCTTTCCTGGGAATGAGCAGTTCTTC.

The table lists this clonotype with many counts. The chain recombines TRBV20-1 with TRBJ1-4; no reliable D call. CDR3 length: 13 amino acids. V dropped 3 bases and J dropped 7 bases, with 12 bases sitting between them. Germline V gene data show CDR1 as DFQATT and CDR2 as SNEGSKA (reference sequence). The CDR3 loop is CSASLGRGEKLFF. In nucleotides, the CDR3 is TGCAGTGCTAGTCTCGGGCGGGGTGAAAAACTGTTTTTT.

This clonotype was counted ten times or more. This rearrangement joins TRBV4-3 to TRBJ2-7, with D possibly TRBD1 on 6 matching bases. The CDR3 has 16 amino acids. Germline V lookup: CDR1 LGHNA, CDR2 YSLEER. Trimming removed 0 bases from V and 2 bases from J, with 14 bases in between. CDR3 in amino acids: CASSQDLDSSAYEQYF. The CDR3 coding sequence is TGCGCCAGCAGCCAAGATTTGGACAGTTCGGCCTACGAGCAGTACTTC.

This clonotype was picked up many times. The chain couples TRBV12-3 or TRBV12-4 to TRBJ1-4; D is unclear. Trimming stripped 3 bases from V and 4 bases from J, with 9 bases between. This CDR3 has 14 residues. The CDR3 nucleotides read TGTGCCAGCAGTTTCCCGGGAGGTAATGAAAAACTGTTTTTT. Translation gives CASSFPGGNEKLFF.

This clonotype has a count of ten or more. The chain has TRBV6-1 and TRBJ1-2; TRBD1 matches at 8 bases. CDR1 and CDR2 (germline): MNHNS, SASEGT. The CDR3 is 15 residues long. V was pared by 5 bases and J by 2 bases, with 7 bases of the junction left unmatched. This CDR3 is CASSRGGQGNYGYTF. CDR3 bases: TGTGCCAGCAGTAGAGGCGGACAGGGAAACTATGGCTACACCTTC.

The table lists this clonotype with many counts. The chain uses TRBV5-5 and TRBJ2-7; TRBD1 agrees at 7 bases. Germline V gene lookup returns CDR1 SGHKS and CDR2 YYEKEE (reference sequence). V shed 3 bases, J shed 4 bases, and the junction held 7 bases outside the gene matches. The CDR3 totals 14 residues. The CDR3 loop reads CASSSITTGYEQYF. The CDR3 DNA reads as TGTGCCAGCAGCTCCATAACGACAGGGTACGAGCAGTACTTC.

This clonotype was counted many times. The chain joins TRBV20-1 to TRBJ2-1, with D unresolved. The germline V gene encodes CDR1 DFQATT and CDR2 SNEGSKA (reference sequence). This CDR3 comprises 11 residues. Trimming removed 3 bases from V and 7 bases from J, with 7 bases in between. DNA for the CDR3: TGCAGTGCTAGGGTTCGAAATGAGCAGTTCTTC. The encoded protein is CSARVRNEQFF.

V gene TRBV5-1 combines with J gene TRBJ2-1; 8 bases line up with TRBD2. With V trimmed by 0 bases and J by 2 bases, 13 bases remained unmatched. Germline assignment: CDR1 SGHRS and CDR2 YFSETQ. This CDR3 has 19 residues. The CDR3 reads CASSLAGGVAGTPYNEQFF. CDR3 sequence (DNA): TGCGCCAGCAGCTTGGCCGGGGGGGTAGCGGGGACTCCCTACAATGAGCAGTTCTTC.

The gene calls are TRBV29-1 and TRBJ2-5, with 8 bases that match TRBD1. V gave up 3 bases and J gave up 3 bases; unmatched junction bases: 3. The CDR3 runs 13 residues. Germline-derived CDR1 and CDR2 are SQVTM and ANQGSEA. CDR3 nucleotides: TGCAGCGTTGAGGGGACAGGAAAAGAGACCCAGTACTTC. It translates to CSVEGTGKETQYF.

This clonotype has a handful of counts. The rearrangement joins TRBV19 to TRBJ1-1, with D tentatively TRBD1 (5 bases). V shed 7 bases and J shed 3 bases, with 12 bases lying between them. The CDR3 extends over 13 amino acids. Germline V gives CDR1 LNHDA, CDR2 SQIVND (reference sequence). The CDR3 bases are TGTGCCAGTATCGGGACTAACGACACTGAAGCTTTCTTT. This sequence encodes CASIGTNDTEAFF. The full variable domain, completed using reference TRBV19 and TRBJ1-1, is DGGITQSPKYLFRKEGQNVTLSCEQNLNHDAMYWYRQDPGQGLRLIYYSQIVNDFQKGDIAEGYSVSREKKESFPLTVTSAQKNPTAFYLCASIGTNDTEAFFGQGTRLTVV.

The chain uses TRBV9 and TRBJ2-5, with D possibly TRBD2 on 6 matching bases. V lost 2 bases and J 10 bases, leaving 6 bases between the germline ends. The CDR3 spans 10 residues. CDR1 is SGDLS and CDR2 is YYNGEE in the germline V gene. CDR3 in amino acids: CASSVGSQYF. CDR3 nucleotides: TGTGCCAGCAGCGTCGGGAGCCAGTACTTC.

As for this clonotype: Because it lacks the conserved phenylalanine or tryptophan at the end, this CDR3 is likely a read error. This chain links TRBV5-1 with TRBJ2-5, with 7 bases identical to TRBD2. After removal of 0 bases from V and 5 bases from J, the junction contained 10 bases not matched to a gene. From germline, CDR1 is SGHRS and CDR2 YFSETQ. The CDR3 covers 16 residues. This CDR3 reads CASSLELGGNRETQYL. The CDR3 DNA sequence: TGCGCCAGCAGCTTGGAGTTGGGGGGGAATAGGGAGACCCAGTACCTC.

This clonotype has only one observation. It may be a read error: a sequence one base away is much more abundant. The chain recombines TRBV5-1 with TRBJ1-1; 7 nucleotides match TRBD1. Germline assignment: CDR1 SGHRS and CDR2 YFSETQ. Trimming took 4 bases from V and 4 from J; bases not matched to a gene: 7. This CDR3 has 14 residues. This CDR3 is CASSLQTGTTEAFF. The DNA of the CDR3 is TGCGCCAGCAGCCTCCAGACAGGGACCACTGAAGCTTTCTTT.

The chain combines TRBV5-4 with TRBJ1-1; D is possibly TRBD1 (6 bases). Trimming cost V 4 bases and J 6 bases, with 16 bases left between them. This CDR3 comprises 14 residues. CDR1 is SGHNT and CDR2 is YYREEE in the germline V gene (reference sequence). The CDR3 spells CASSVQGSVAEAFF. CDR3 bases: TGTGCCAGCAGCGTACAGGGAAGTGTCGCTGAAGCTTTCTTT.

The V gene is TRBV15, the J gene TRBJ2-3; D unclear. The CDR3 extends over 17 amino acids. V was shortened by 3 bases and J by 0 bases, with 16 bases between the two germline ends. Germline CDR1 and CDR2: LNHNV and YYDKDF (reference sequence). The CDR3 region is CATSSAFRVTSTDTQYF. The CDR3, as DNA: TGTGCCACCAGCAGTGCTTTTCGCGTAACTAGCACAGATACGCAGTATTTT.

This clonotype occurred many times. This chain joins TRBV5-1 and TRBJ2-1; D possibly matches TRBD1 or TRBD2 (5 bases each). The germline V gene encodes CDR1 SGHRS and CDR2 YFSETQ. CDR3 length: 15 amino acids. V was shortened by 4 bases and J by 2 bases, with 13 bases between the two germline ends. Written as DNA, the CDR3 is TGCGCCAGCAGCGACCGGGACCGTGCCTACAATGAGCAGTTCTTC. It encodes CASSDRDRAYNEQFF. Combining the CDR3 with reference TRBV5-1 and TRBJ2-1 gives the whole variable domain KAGVTQTPRYLIKTRGQQVTLSCSPISGHRSVSWYQQTPGQGLQFLFEYFSETQRNKGNFPGRFSGRQFSNSRSEMNVSTLELGDSALYLCASSDRDRAYNEQFFGPGTRLTVL.

Note on this clonotype: A much bigger clone sits one base away, suggesting this may be a read error. This rearrangement joins TRBV6-5 to TRBJ1-1, with D uncertain. This CDR3 has 16 residues. CDR1 and CDR2 from the germline V gene are MNHEY and SVGAGI. V was trimmed by 0 bases and J by 2 bases, leaving 13 bases between them. CDR3 in DNA: TGTGCCAGCAGTTACTCGAGGTTCGGTGCTAACACTGAAGCTTTCTTT. Its translation is CASSYSRFGANTEAFF.

To note about this clonotype: This may arise from a read error, as a much more abundant clone is one base away. CDR3 sequence reads: CDSSTRRGEQYV. CDR3 sequence (DNA): TGTGACAGCAGTACTCGGAGGGGGGAGCAGTACGTC. The chain links TRBV10-2 to TRBJ2-7, with D perhaps matching TRBD1 or TRBD2 (6 bases each). This CDR3 is 12 amino acids long. Looked up from germline, CDR1 is WSHSY and CDR2 is SAAADI.

This clonotype appeared many times. The CDR3 DNA is TGTGCCAGCAGCTTAGGGACGGAGGGAACTGAAGCTTTCTTT. It yields the protein CASSLGTEGTEAFF. The chain joins TRBV11-1 to TRBJ1-1; no clear D. The germline V gene has CDR1 SGHAT and CDR2 FQDESV (reference sequence). V shed 1 base and J shed 5 bases, with 11 bases lying between them. The CDR3 is made up of 14 amino acids.

The chain combines TRBV25-1 with TRBJ1-2; D possibly corresponds to TRBD1 (5 bases). Deletions cut 6 bases from V and 2 bases from J, with 13 bases between. Germline assignment: CDR1 MGHDK and CDR2 SYGVNS. There are 14 residues in the CDR3. This CDR3 is CASRRTGRNYGYTF. For the CDR3, the DNA is TGTGCCAGCAGAAGGACGGGGCGCAACTATGGCTACACCTTC.

This clonotype was counted a single time. The gene calls are TRBV2 and TRBJ1-2; a weak D match, TRBD1 (6 bases). V lost 6 bases to trimming and J lost 2 bases, with 10 bases between them. The CDR3 sequence is 13 residues long. Germline V lookup: CDR1 SNHLY, CDR2 FYNNEI. DNA for the CDR3: TGTGCCAGCAGAGCTACAGGGAACTATGGCTACACCTTC. Its protein product is CASRATGNYGYTF.